In its sample, the clone carrying this T cell receptor beta chain was seen many times. Its antigen is unknown. The data derive from a study of response to subunit inactivated influenza vaccine. Study conclusions and caveats: It was suggested by the authors that few new T cells are recruited by each seasonal influenza vaccination.

CDR1 and CDR2 (germline): SGHKS, YYEKEE (reference sequence). The J segment lost 5 bases and the V segment lost 0 bases, leaving 3 bases of the junction unmatched. The CDR3 totals 15 residues. In TCRdb, the RT-PCR reads were re-called with MiXCR into one record per CDR3 protein. The data show under 550,000 distinct CDR3 sequences, 7.6% seen once. The source was PBMCs from blood, collected around 25 months after vaccination. This receptor was identified in a man between 50 and 70 years old who received an inactivated influenza vaccine. The chain employs TRBV5-5 and TRBJ1-1; 11 bases match TRBD1. The CDR3 region is CASSLEGQGETEAFF. The CDR3, as DNA: TGTGCCAGCAGCTTGGAGGGACAGGGGGAAACTGAAGCTTTCTTT.